The present T cell receptor (beta chain) was sequenced within a study of shared clonotypes between healthy human individuals. For the study at large: Three CD4 naive, three CD4 memory, two CD8 naive and one CD8 memory plate were used per donor.

General study points: Non-shared clonotypes were found to have lower generation probabilities than the clonotypes that were shared by all four of the sorted-subset donors.

A word on this clone: What it binds is unknown.

Per germline, CDR1 KGHSH and CDR2 LQKENI. The CDR3 runs to 15 residues. Trimming removed 3 bases from V and 0 bases from J, with 11 bases in between. Data came from immunoSEQ multiplex PCR; TCRdb stores just in-frame clones and leaves some out. The sample has roughly 2.2 million clones, just over 90% seen once; the top ten hold 0.3% to 0.4%. Donors had no recently reported acute infections or vaccinations and were HIV-negative. Donors were Caucasian adults residing in Nashville, Tennessee, USA. Material for sequencing was naive CD4+ T cells from PBMCs. Documented subset: CD45RA+ positively selected. This rearrangement joins TRBV18 to TRBJ1-1; perhaps TRBD1 as D (6 bases). This clonotype was sampled from a young man in good health. Some clones in this sample may be carry-over from other donors' samples. CDR3 amino acids: CASSPPGTLNTEAFF. DNA for the CDR3: TGTGCCAGCTCACCCCCCGGGACATTGAACACTGAAGCTTTCTTT.